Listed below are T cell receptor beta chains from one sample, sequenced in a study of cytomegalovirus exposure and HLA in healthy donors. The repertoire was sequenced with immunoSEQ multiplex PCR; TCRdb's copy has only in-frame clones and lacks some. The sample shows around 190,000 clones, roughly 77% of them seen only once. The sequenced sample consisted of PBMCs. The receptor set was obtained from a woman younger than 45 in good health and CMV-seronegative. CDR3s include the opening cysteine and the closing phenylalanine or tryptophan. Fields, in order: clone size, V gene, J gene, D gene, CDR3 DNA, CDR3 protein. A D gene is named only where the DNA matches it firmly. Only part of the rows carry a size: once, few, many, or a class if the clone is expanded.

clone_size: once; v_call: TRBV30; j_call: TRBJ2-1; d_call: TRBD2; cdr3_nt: TGTGCCTGCCGACTAGCGGGGGGCCCCCTCAATGAGCAGTTCTTC; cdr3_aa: CACRLAGGPLNEQFF
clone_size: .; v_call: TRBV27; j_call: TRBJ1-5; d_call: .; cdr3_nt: TGTGCCAGCAGTCAAGACAGGCCCAATCAGCCCCAGCATTTT; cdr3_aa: CASSQDRPNQPQHF
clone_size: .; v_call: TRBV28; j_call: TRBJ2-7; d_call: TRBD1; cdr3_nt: TGTGCCAGCAGTTTAAGGGACAGGTTGGTTTACGAGCAGTACTTC; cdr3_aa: CASSLRDRLVYEQYF
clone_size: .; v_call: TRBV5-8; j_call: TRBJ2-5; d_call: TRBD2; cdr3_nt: TGTGCCAGCAGCTTGGGGGGACTAGCGGGAGGGCCCACCGAGACCCAGTACTTC; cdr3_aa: CASSLGGLAGGPTETQYF
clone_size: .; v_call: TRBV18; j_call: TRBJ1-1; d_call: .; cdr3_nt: TGTGCCAGCTCACCGAGTCAGGGGAACACTGAAGCTTTCTTT; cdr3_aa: CASSPSQGNTEAFF
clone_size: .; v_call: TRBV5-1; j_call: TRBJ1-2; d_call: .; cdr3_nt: TGCGCCAGCAGCTTGGCCCTGGCAAGGGGTAATGGCTACACCTTC; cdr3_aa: CASSLALARGNGYTF
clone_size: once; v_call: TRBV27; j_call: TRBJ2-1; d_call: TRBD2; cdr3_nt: TGTGCCAGCAGGCGGGGGGGCTCCTACAATGAGCAGTTCTTC; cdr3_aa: CASRRGGSYNEQFF
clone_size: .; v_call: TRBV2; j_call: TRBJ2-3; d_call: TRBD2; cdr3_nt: TGTGCCACCTCCAAGGGTCTGGGACTAACGACAGATACGCAGTATTTT; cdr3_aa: CATSKGLGLTTDTQYF
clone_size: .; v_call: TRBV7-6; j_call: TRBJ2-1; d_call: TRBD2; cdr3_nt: TGTGCCAGCAGCGCTACTAGCGGGGGGGCCGGTGAGCAGTTCTTC; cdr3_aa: CASSATSGGAGEQFF
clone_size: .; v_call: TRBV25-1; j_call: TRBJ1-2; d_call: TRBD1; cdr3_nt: TGTGCCAGCAGTGCCCAGGGGACAGATCTTAACTATGGCTACACCTTC; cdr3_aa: CASSAQGTDLNYGYTF
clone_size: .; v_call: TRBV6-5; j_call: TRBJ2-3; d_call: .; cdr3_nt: TGTGCCAGCAGTCTACAGGTGGCAGATACGCAGTATTTT; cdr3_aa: CASSLQVADTQYF
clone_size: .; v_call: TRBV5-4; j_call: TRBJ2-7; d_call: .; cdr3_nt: TGTGCCAGCAGCTTGGGGGCGGGGGCGCGAGGCTACGAGCAGTACTTC; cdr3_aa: CASSLGAGARGYEQYF
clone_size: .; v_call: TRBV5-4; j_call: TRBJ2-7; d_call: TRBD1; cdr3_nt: TGTGCCAGCAGCCCCGGGACAGCAACCTCCTACGAGCAGTACTTC; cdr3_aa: CASSPGTATSYEQYF
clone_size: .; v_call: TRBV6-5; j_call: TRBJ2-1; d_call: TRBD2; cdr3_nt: TGTGCCAGCAGGCGGACTAGCGGAAACAATGAGCAGTTCTTC; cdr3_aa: CASRRTSGNNEQFF
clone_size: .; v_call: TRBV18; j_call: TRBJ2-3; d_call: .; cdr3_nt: TGTGCCAGCTCAACGGGAGTTGGGACGCAGTATTTT; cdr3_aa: CASSTGVGTQYF
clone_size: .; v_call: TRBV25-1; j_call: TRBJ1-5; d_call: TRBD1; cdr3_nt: TGTGCCAGACCAATCCCCCTCGACAGGGGCGGGGATCAGCCCCAGCATTTT; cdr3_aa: CARPIPLDRGGDQPQHF
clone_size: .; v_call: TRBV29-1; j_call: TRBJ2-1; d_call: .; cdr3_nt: TGCAGCGTTAAGAAGAGGGCAGGTAGTGAGCAGTTCTTC; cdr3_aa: CSVKKRAGSEQFF
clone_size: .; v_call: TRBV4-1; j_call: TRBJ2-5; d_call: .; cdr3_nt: TGCGCCAGCAGCCACACCGCTTCAGGGTTCCCCAGCCAAGAGACCCAGTACTTC; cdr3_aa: CASSHTASGFPSQETQYF
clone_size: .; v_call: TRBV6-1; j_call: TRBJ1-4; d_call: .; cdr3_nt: TGTGCCAGCAGTGAAGGGACGACAGCTCCTAATGAAAAACTGTTTTTT; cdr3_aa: CASSEGTTAPNEKLFF
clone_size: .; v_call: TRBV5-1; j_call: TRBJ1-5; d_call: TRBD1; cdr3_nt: TGCGCCAGCAGCCCTGGACAGGACCGCAATCAGCCCCAGCATTTT; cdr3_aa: CASSPGQDRNQPQHF
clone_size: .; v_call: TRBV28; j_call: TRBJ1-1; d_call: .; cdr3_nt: TGTGCCAGCAGTTTAGGCCTCGGGAAACGAAGGACTGAAGCTTTCTTT; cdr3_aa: CASSLGLGKRRTEAFF
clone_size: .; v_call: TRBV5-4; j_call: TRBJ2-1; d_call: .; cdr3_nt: TGTGCCAGCAGCTTGCGGGGCTCCTACAATGAGCAGTTCTTC; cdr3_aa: CASSLRGSYNEQFF
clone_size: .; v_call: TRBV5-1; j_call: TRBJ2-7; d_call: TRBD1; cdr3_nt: TGCGCCAGCAGCTCTACACCGGACAGGGTGCACGAGCAGTACTTC; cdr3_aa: CASSSTPDRVHEQYF
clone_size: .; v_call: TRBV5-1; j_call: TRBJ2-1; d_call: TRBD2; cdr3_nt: TGCGCCAGCAGGTCTAGCGGGAGGGCCCTTTTCAATGAGCAGTTCTTC; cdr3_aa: CASRSSGRALFNEQFF
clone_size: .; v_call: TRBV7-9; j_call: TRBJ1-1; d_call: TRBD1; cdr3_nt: TGTGCCAGCAGCTCGAGCGGACAGGGGGGACTAAACACTGAAGCTTTCTTT; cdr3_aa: CASSSSGQGGLNTEAFF
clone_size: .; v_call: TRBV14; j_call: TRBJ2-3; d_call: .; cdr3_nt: TGTGCCAGCAGCCAAGGCGTCGTCGGGAATACGCAGTATTTT; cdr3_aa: CASSQGVVGNTQYF
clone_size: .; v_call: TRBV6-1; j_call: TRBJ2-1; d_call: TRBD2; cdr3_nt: TGTGCCAGCAGACCTATAGCGGGAGGGCCAGGTGAGCAGTTCTTC; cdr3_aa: CASRPIAGGPGEQFF
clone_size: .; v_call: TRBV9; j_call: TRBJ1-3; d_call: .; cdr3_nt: TGTGCCAGCAGCGTAGATGGACAGCAGCTCCACTCTGGAAACACCATATATTTT; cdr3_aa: CASSVDGQQLHSGNTIYF
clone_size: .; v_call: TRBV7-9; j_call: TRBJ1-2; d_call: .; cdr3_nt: TGTGCCAGCAGCTTAGACAGGCCCTCTCGAGGCTACACCTTC; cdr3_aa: CASSLDRPSRGYTF
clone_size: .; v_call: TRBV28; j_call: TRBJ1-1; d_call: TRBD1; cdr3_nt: TGTGCCAGCAGTTTTGGGACAGGGAAAACTGAAGCTTTCTTT; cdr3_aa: CASSFGTGKTEAFF
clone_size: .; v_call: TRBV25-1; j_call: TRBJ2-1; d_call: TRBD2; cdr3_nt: TGTGCCAGCACCAGCGGGGGCTCCTACAATGAGCAGTTCTTC; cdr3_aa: CASTSGGSYNEQFF
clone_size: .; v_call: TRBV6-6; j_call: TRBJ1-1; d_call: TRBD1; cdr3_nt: TGTGCCAGCAGCGACAGGGGAGCTTTCTTT; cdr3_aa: CASSDRGAFF
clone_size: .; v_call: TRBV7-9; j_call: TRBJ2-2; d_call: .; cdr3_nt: TGTGCCAGCAGCGCAGGGTGGGACACCGGGGAGCTGTTTTTT; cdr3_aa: CASSAGWDTGELFF
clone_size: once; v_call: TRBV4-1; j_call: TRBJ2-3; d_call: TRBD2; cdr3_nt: TGCGCCAGCAGCCAAGAAAGAGCGGGAGGCACAGATACGCAGTATTTT; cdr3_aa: CASSQERAGGTDTQYF
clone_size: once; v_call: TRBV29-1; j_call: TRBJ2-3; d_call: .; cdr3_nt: TGCAGCGTTGATGGGCTTCGGAACACAGATACGCAGTATTTT; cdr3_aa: CSVDGLRNTDTQYF
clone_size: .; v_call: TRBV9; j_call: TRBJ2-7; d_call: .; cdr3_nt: TGTGCCAGCAGCGTAGAACAGGACTCCTACGAGCAGTACTTC; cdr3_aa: CASSVEQDSYEQYF
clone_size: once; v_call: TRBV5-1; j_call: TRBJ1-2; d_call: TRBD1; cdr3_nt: TGCGCCAGCAGAGCCGACCAGGGGGCTAACGGCTACACCTTC; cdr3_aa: CASRADQGANGYTF
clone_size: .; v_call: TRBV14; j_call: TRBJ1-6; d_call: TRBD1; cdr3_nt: TGTGCCAGCAGCGCAGGACAGGGGGTTTATTCACCCCTCCACTTT; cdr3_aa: CASSAGQGVYSPLHF
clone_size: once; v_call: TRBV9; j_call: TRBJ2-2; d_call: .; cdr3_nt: TGTGCCAGCAGCGCGGGCGGGACCTTGAACACCGGGGAGCTGTTTTTT; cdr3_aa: CASSAGGTLNTGELFF
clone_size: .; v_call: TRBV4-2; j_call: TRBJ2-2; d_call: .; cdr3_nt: TGTGCCAGCAGCCAAGGTCTAGGTTTCAGTGCCGGGGAGCTGTTTTTT; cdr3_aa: CASSQGLGFSAGELFF
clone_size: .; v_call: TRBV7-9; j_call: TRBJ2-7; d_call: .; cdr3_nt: TGTGCCAGCAGCTTACGGCAGGGTCGTGTCGACGAGCAGTACTTC; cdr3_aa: CASSLRQGRVDEQYF
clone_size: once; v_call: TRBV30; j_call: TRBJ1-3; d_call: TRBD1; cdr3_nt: TGTGCCTGGAGTGAACAGGGGGCGACTGGAAACACCATATATTTT; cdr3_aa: CAWSEQGATGNTIYF
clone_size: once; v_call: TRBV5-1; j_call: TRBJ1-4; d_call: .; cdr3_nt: TGCGCCAGCAGCTTGCAGGGTCGGGAAAAACTGTTTTTT; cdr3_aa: CASSLQGREKLFF
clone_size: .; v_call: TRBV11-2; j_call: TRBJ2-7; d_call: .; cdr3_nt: TGTGCCAGCAGCTCACAGGGCTACGAGCAGTACTTC; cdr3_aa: CASSSQGYEQYF